This T cell receptor beta chain originates from a study of T cell responses to AZD1222 COVID-19 vaccine. Study results and caveats: Among vaccine-associated CD4 TCRs, coverage spanned spike, with dominance at 160-218 and 743-854. Nearly half of unique spike-specific TCRs reportedly avoided B.1.351 and B.1.1.7 mutated regions. After the peak T cell response, and only then, were repertoires sampled. Just six people given AZD1222 tested seropositive at baseline.

Comment on this clone: Antigen: not known.

Generated by immunoSEQ multiplex PCR, the TCRdb table keeps only in-frame clones and is missing some. The repertoire holds more than 110,000 clones, with about 93% as singletons. Looked up from germline, CDR1 is SGHRS and CDR2 is YFSETQ. The germline V and J ends were trimmed by 1 base and 8 bases, with 12 bases remaining between them. The CDR3 runs to 14 residues. This specimen was peripheral blood, taken on day 0 of AZD1222 vaccination. The receptor was derived from an adult in good health. The chain carries TRBV5-1 and TRBJ1-4; possible D gene TRBD1, 5 bases. CDR3 in amino acids: CASSLIGHNEKLFF. CDR3 coding DNA: TGCGCCAGCAGCTTGATCGGACATAACGAAAAACTGTTTTTT.